These 15 T cell receptor beta chains came from one sample sequenced in a study of shared clonotypes between healthy human individuals. Generated by immunoSEQ multiplex PCR, the TCRdb table keeps only in-frame clones and is missing some. The sample contains a few million clones, over 90% of which appear only once. The sequenced material came from naive CD4+ T cells from PBMCs. Subset defined: CD45RA+ positively selected. The receptors come from a man younger than 35 in good health. Some clones in this sample may be carry-over from other donors' samples.

The chain uses TRBV6-6 and TRBJ1-6; the match to TRBD1 covers 7 bases. After removal of 2 bases from V and 9 bases from J, the junction contained 4 bases not matched to a gene. The CDR3 sequence is 14 residues long. Germline CDR1 and CDR2: MNHNY and SVGAGI (reference sequence). Written as DNA, the CDR3 is TGTGCCAGCAGTTACACAGGGGTCGGTTCACCCCTCCACTTT. Protein: CASSYTGVGSPLHF.

Only one count was recorded for this clone. This chain uses TRBV5-6 with TRBJ2-1; TRBD1 matches 7 bases. The CDR3 covers 16 residues. V lost 0 bases to trimming and J lost 8 bases; unmatched junction nucleotides: 11. The germline gives CDR1 SGHDT, CDR2 YYEEEE. Here the CDR3 DNA reads TGTGCCAGCAGCTTGGTATTAGGGGGCGCGTGGGATGAGCAGTTCTTC. Protein sequence: CASSLVLGGAWDEQFF.

V usage is TRBV18 and J usage is TRBJ2-7; 15 bases align to TRBD2. Trimming cost V 4 bases and J 5 bases; bases outside gene matches: 0. The CDR3 extends over 14 amino acids. Germline CDR1 KGHSH, CDR2 LQKENI. The CDR3 loop is CASSRTSGRDEQYF. CDR3 DNA: TGTGCCAGCTCACGGACTAGCGGGAGGGACGAGCAGTACTTC. The full variable domain, its missing parts supplied by reference TRBV18 and TRBJ2-7, is NAGVMQNPRHLVRRRGQEARLRCSPMKGHSHVYWYRQLPEEGLKFMVYLQKENIIDESGMPKERFSAEFPKEGPSILRIQQVVRGDSAAYFCASSRTSGRDEQYFGPGTRLTVT.

Worth noting for this clone: At the DNA level, this CDR3 is encoded by other sequences in the same sample as well. DNA of the CDR3: TGTGCCAGCAGGGTCGGCTATGGCTACACCTTC. Translation gives CASRVGYGYTF. V is TRBV2 and J is TRBJ1-2, with D uncertain. The CDR3 has 11 amino acids. Trimming removed 6 bases at V and 4 bases at J, with 6 bases between. In germline, CDR1 is SNHLY, CDR2 FYNNEI.

For the CDR3, the DNA is TGTGCCAGCAGCTTAATGTCGCCGGGACTAGCGGGAACGGGTGAGCAGTTCTTC. Its translation: CASSLMSPGLAGTGEQFF. The chain combines TRBV7-3 with TRBJ2-1, with TRBD2 matching over 13 bases. CDR1 and CDR2 (germline): SGHTA, FQGTGA. This CDR3 is 18 amino acids long. Trimming at V came to 1 base and at J to 9 bases, leaving 12 bases not matched to a gene.

The chain uses TRBV25-1 and TRBJ2-1; TRBD1 aligns across 9 bases. The CDR3 totals 14 residues. V lost 7 bases and J lost 7; bases outside the gene matches: 8. Germline V gene lookup returns CDR1 MGHDK and CDR2 SYGVNS. Here the CDR3 DNA reads TGTGCCAGCACCCTACAGGGGGCGCGAAATGAGCAGTTCTTC. Translation: CASTLQGARNEQFF.

The chain is built from TRBV27 and TRBJ2-7; D possibly corresponds to TRBD1 (5 bases). The CDR3 is 13 residues long. CDR1 is MNHEY and CDR2 is SMNVEV in the germline V gene (reference sequence). V lost 6 bases, J lost 4 bases, and 13 bases lay in between. CDR3 amino acids: CASRLGREYEQYF. CDR3 bases: TGTGCCAGCAGGCTCGGCAGGGAATACGAGCAGTACTTC.

This chain uses TRBV7-2 with TRBJ1-1; no clear D. The CDR3 is made up of 14 amino acids. Germline V gene data show CDR1 as SGHTA and CDR2 as FQGNSA. The V end lost 3 bases, the J end lost 5 bases, and 13 bases lay between the germline ends. CDR3 region: CASSLVEGGTEAFF. The CDR3, as DNA: TGTGCCAGCAGCTTGGTGGAGGGAGGGACTGAAGCTTTCTTT.

Remarks on this clone: This sample includes further DNA sequences coding for the same CDR3. The rearrangement uses TRBV5-4 and TRBJ2-7; D assignment may be TRBD1 or TRBD2 (7 bases each). This CDR3 region has 16 residues. Trimming removed 4 bases from V and 0 bases from J, with 17 bases in between. Per the germline V gene, CDR1 is SGHNT and CDR2 is YYREEE (reference sequence). CDR3 in amino acids: CASSPGGGQSSYEQYF. In DNA, the CDR3 is TGTGCCAGCAGCCCTGGGGGGGGACAGAGCTCCTACGAGCAGTACTTC.

This rearrangement joins TRBV9 to TRBJ2-7; 9 nucleotides line up with TRBD2. Germline CDR1 SGDLS, CDR2 YYNGEE. V trimming: 2 bases; J trimming: 3 bases; junction bases outside the gene matches: 6. The CDR3 has 15 residues. CDR3 sequence: CASSVGAGGHYEQYF. The CDR3 coding sequence is TGTGCCAGCAGCGTGGGAGCGGGAGGTCACTACGAGCAGTACTTC. Complete variable domain (other parts from reference TRBV9 and TRBJ2-7): DSGVTQTPKHLITATGQRVTLRCSPRSGDLSVYWYQQSLDQGLQFLIQYYNGEERAKGNILERFSAQQFPDLHSELNLSSLELGDSALYFCASSVGAGGHYEQYFGPGTRLTVT.

CDR3 sequence (DNA): TGTGCCAGCATCCGGACCGGGACTAGCGGGAGCCCGGAGACCCAGTACTTC. Residues: CASIRTGTSGSPETQYF. The chain carries TRBV21-1 and TRBJ2-5; TRBD2 reflects the table's D call only, with no check against the DNA. TRBV21-1 is an annotated pseudogene. The length of the CDR3 is 17 residues.

The chain employs TRBV13 and TRBJ2-7, with TRBD1 matching over 9 bases. The CDR3 contains 13 residues. V lost 5 bases to trimming and J lost 7 bases; unmatched junction nucleotides: 6. The germline V gene encodes CDR1 PRHDT and CDR2 FYEKMQ (reference sequence). The CDR3 region has the DNA TGTGCCAGCAGCCATACGGACAGGGGAGAGCAGTACTTC. Translating gives CASSHTDRGEQYF.

V usage is TRBV15 and J usage is TRBJ2-7; 15 bases are a match to TRBD2. CDR1 and CDR2 (germline): LNHNV, YYDKDF (reference sequence). The CDR3 loop spans 19 amino acids. V was pared by 5 bases and J by 5 bases, with 16 bases of the junction left unmatched. This chain's CDR3 is CATSGGLGLAGGPSNEQYF. DNA for the CDR3: TGTGCCACCAGCGGGGGACTCGGACTAGCGGGAGGGCCGTCCAACGAGCAGTACTTC.

J is TRBJ1-4 and V is TRBV9; 8 nucleotides match TRBD1. The V gene's germline CDR1 is SGDLS and CDR2 YYNGEE. The CDR3 is 15 amino acids. V lost 3 bases and J lost 7; bases outside the gene matches: 8. CDR3 amino acids: CASSASQGVGEKLFF. CDR3 DNA sequence: TGTGCCAGCAGCGCCTCACAGGGGGTAGGTGAAAAACTGTTTTTT.

The V and J genes are TRBV15 and TRBJ2-4; D is undetermined. CDR1 LNHNV and CDR2 YYDKDF come from the germline V gene (reference sequence). The CDR3 loop spans 13 amino acids. V dropped 3 bases and J dropped 6 bases, with 9 bases sitting between them. CDR3 sequence (DNA): TGTGCCACCAGCAGGGAGAGAACAAACATTCAGTACTTC. It yields the protein CATSRERTNIQYF.